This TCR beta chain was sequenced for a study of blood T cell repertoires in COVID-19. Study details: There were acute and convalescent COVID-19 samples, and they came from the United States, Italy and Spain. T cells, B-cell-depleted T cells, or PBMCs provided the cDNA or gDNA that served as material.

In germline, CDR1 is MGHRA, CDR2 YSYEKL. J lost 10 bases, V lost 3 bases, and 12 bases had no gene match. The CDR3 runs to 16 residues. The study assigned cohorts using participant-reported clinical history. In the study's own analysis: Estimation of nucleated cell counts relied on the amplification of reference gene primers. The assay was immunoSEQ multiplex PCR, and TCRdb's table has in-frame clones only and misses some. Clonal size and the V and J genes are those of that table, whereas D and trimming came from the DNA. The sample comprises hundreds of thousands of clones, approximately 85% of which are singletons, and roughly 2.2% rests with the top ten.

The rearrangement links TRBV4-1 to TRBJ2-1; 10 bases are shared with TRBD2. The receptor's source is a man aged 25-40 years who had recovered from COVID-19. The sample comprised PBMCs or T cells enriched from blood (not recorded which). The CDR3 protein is CASSHPAERGGPEQFF. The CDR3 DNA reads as TGCGCCAGCAGCCACCCGGCGGAGCGGGGGGGCCCCGAGCAGTTCTTC.